This T cell receptor beta chain is drawn from a study of CD8 T cell repertoires and HIV-1 epitope variants. Profiling relied on immunoSEQ multiplex PCR, and the TCRdb table lists in-frame clones only, not all of them. Altogether more than 85,000 clones are present, roughly four fifths being singletons, with the ten largest covering 25% to 30%. The CDR3 runs 15 residues. In germline, CDR1 is MGHRA, CDR2 YSYEKL. V shed 4 bases and J shed 1 base, with 10 bases lying between them. The rearrangement uses TRBV4-1 and TRBJ1-4, with TRBD1 as a possible D gene (5 bases). Sequencing used uncultured baseline CD8+ T cells from peripheral blood mononuclear cells (PBMCs). The source of this sequence is a male donor with HIV. The CDR3 DNA sequence: TGCGCCAGCAGCCTGTTAGGGGTAACTAATGAAAAACTGTTTTTT. Encoded protein: CASSLLGVTNEKLFF.